This entry describes one T cell receptor beta chain. Its antigen is undetermined. Trimming took 4 bases from V and 5 from J; bases not matched to a gene: 4. Germline values: CDR1 SGHDT, CDR2 YYEEEE. There are 13 residues in the CDR3. PCR employed 60 Vbeta and 13 Jbeta primers. Clones were sequenced by immunoSEQ multiplex PCR, and TCRdb holds only the in-frame ones, with some missing. The table has roughly 110,000 clones, roughly 80% seen once. The entry originates in a study of cytomegalovirus exposure and HLA in healthy donors. General study results and limits: In terms of immune exposure information, only CMV serostatus was available. TCR beta sequences reportedly predicted most subjects' HLA-A and HLA-B alleles accurately.

The source material was PBMCs. The clonotype comes from a man younger than 45 in good health and CMV-seronegative. The V gene is TRBV5-6, the J gene TRBJ1-2; 8 nucleotides line up with TRBD1. In nucleotides, the CDR3 is TGTGCCAGCAGCCCGACAGGGGAGTATGGCTACACCTTC. As protein: CASSPTGEYGYTF.